The 25 T cell receptor beta chains presented below share a single source sample, sequenced in a study of cytomegalovirus exposure and HLA in healthy donors. In the PCR, 60 Vbeta and 13 Jbeta primers were used. The repertoire was sequenced with immunoSEQ multiplex PCR; TCRdb's copy has only in-frame clones and lacks some. The table shows 50,000 to 65,000 clones, with 70% to 75% occurring only once. Source material: PBMCs. The receptors stem from a woman aged 25 to 45 in good health and CMV-seronegative.

This clone was detected only a few times. This chain connects TRBV19 to TRBJ2-1; D ambiguous. The V gene's germline CDR1 is LNHDA and CDR2 SQIVND (reference sequence). Trimming stripped 1 base from V and 5 bases from J, with 6 bases between. The length of the CDR3 is 13 residues. CDR3: CASSIGSNNEQFF. For the CDR3, the DNA is TGTGCCAGTAGTATAGGGAGCAACAATGAGCAGTTCTTC.

In its sample, this clone was seen once. The chain uses TRBV28 and TRBJ1-2; a weak D match, TRBD1 (6 bases). The V gene's germline CDR1 is MDHEN and CDR2 SYDVKM. The length of the CDR3 is 14 residues. The V gene lost 6 bases and the J gene lost 4 bases, with 15 bases spanning the gap. The CDR3 bases are TGTGCCAGCAGCCCAGACAGGACGGCCTATGGCTACACCTTC. It is translated as CASSPDRTAYGYTF.

The chain joins TRBV7-3 to TRBJ1-1; D is uncertain. Germline CDR1 is SGHTA and CDR2 is FQGTGA. The germline V and J ends were trimmed by 2 bases and 6 bases, with 10 bases remaining between them. The CDR3 runs to 13 residues. The CDR3 DNA follows: TGTGCCAGCAGCTTACTGCGCAAATCTGAAGCTTTCTTT. It encodes CASSLLRKSEAFF.

This clone was found once. The V and J genes are TRBV6-5 and TRBJ1-2; 7 positions agree with TRBD1. The CDR3 covers 13 residues. J gave up 8 bases and V 0 bases, and 3 bases lay outside the gene matches. Germline V CDR1 and CDR2: MNHEY, SVGAGI. The CDR3 protein is CASSYSTGDGYTF. The CDR3 DNA reads TGTGCCAGCAGTTACTCAACAGGGGACGGCTACACCTTC.

This sequence joins TRBV6-5 and TRBJ1-6; TRBD1 might be the D (6 bases). Per the germline V gene, CDR1 is MNHEY and CDR2 is SVGAGI. Between the trimmed V and J ends, which lost 5 bases and 9 bases, there was a span of 14 bases. CDR3 length: 14 amino acids. CDR3 loop: CASSTTGIASPLHF. The CDR3, as DNA: TGTGCCAGCAGTACCACAGGGATCGCTTCACCCCTCCACTTT.

This chain links TRBV27 with TRBJ1-5; D is ambiguous. The CDR3 spans 15 residues. V was clipped by 6 bases and J by 5 bases, with 17 bases between them. Germline values: CDR1 MNHEY, CDR2 SMNVEV (reference sequence). CDR3 coding DNA: TGTGCCAGCAGCCTAGTTAGAGGGAGAGATCAGCCCCAGCATTTT. It specifies CASSLVRGRDQPQHF.

This clone was counted a few times. This chain uses TRBV7-9 with TRBJ2-5; possible D gene TRBD2, 6 bases. The CDR3 has 17 residues. V gave up 1 base and J gave up 4 bases, with 19 bases separating them. Germline CDR1 reads SEHNR; CDR2 reads FQNEAQ (reference sequence). CDR3 residues: CASSLERAGLVIETQYF. The CDR3 nucleotides read TGTGCCAGCAGCTTAGAAAGAGCGGGTCTCGTAATAGAGACCCAGTACTTC.

The chain employs TRBV11-1 and TRBJ1-1, with TRBD1 identical over 7 bases. V lost 5 bases and J lost 7; bases outside the gene matches: 7. There are 13 residues in the CDR3. Germline V gene sequence: CDR1 SGHAT, CDR2 FQDESV (reference sequence). CDR3 bases: TGTGCCAGCAGCCTCGGGACAGCAGTTGAAGCTTTCTTT. Translation: CASSLGTAVEAFF.

The J gene is TRBJ2-7, the V gene TRBV28; 7 nucleotides align to TRBD1. The CDR3 sequence is 15 residues long. Losses at the gene ends were 5 bases for V and 6 bases for J; bases not matched to a gene: 13. The germline gives CDR1 MDHEN, CDR2 SYDVKM. This CDR3 reads CASSPQGEGTCEQYF. CDR3 in DNA: TGTGCCAGCAGTCCTCAGGGGGAAGGGACCTGCGAGCAGTACTTC.

J is TRBJ1-5 and V is TRBV7-2; D is unresolved. Germline CDR1 reads SGHTA; CDR2 reads FQGNSA. The ends were cut back, 5 bases at V and 9 bases at J, with 17 bases in the middle. The CDR3 contains 14 residues. CDR3 sequence reads: CASSLRGRGGPQHF. Written as DNA, the CDR3 is TGTGCCAGCAGCCTCAGAGGGCGGGGTGGGCCCCAGCATTTT.

This clone has a single count. V and J are TRBV19 and TRBJ1-1; tentatively, D is TRBD1 (5 bases). The CDR3 is 14 residues long. CDR1 and CDR2 (germline): LNHDA, SQIVND (reference sequence). V was trimmed by 8 bases and J by 2 bases, leaving 15 bases between them. CDR3 in DNA: TGTGCCAGTTTCACCTTAGACAGAAACACTGAAGCTTTCTTT. Residues: CASFTLDRNTEAFF.

This clone qualifies as medium-sized (0.01 to 0.1%). This rearrangement joins TRBV5-8 to TRBJ1-2, with 10 bases aligning to TRBD1. Germline V CDR1 and CDR2: SGHTS, YDEGEE. V lost 2 bases to trimming and J lost 3 bases; unmatched junction nucleotides: 7. CDR3 length: 16 amino acids. CDR3 sequence reads: CASSLNGQGGYYGYTF. CDR3 coding DNA: TGTGCCAGCAGCTTAAATGGACAGGGGGGCTACTATGGCTACACCTTC.

The chain uses TRBV21-1 and TRBJ2-1; the table's D gene call, TRBD2, was not cross checked with the DNA. TRBV21-1 is shown as a pseudogene. There are 15 residues in the CDR3. CDR3 sequence: CASSTRESSYNEQFF. As DNA, the CDR3 is TGTGCCAGCAGCACCCGGGAGTCCTCTTACAATGAGCAGTTCTTC.

The genes are TRBV10-3 and TRBJ1-2; a weak D match, TRBD1 (6 bases). This CDR3 region has 17 residues. Trimming took 6 bases from V and 8 from J, leaving 28 bases between them. Per the germline V gene, CDR1 is ENHRY and CDR2 is SYGVKD. This CDR3 reads CAISVDGVGGSVGGYTF. DNA for the CDR3: TGTGCCATCAGCGTGGACGGTGTAGGGGGATCTGTAGGCGGCTACACCTTC.

This chain joins TRBV7-6 and TRBJ2-1; 8 nucleotides line up with TRBD2. CDR1 and CDR2 from the germline V gene are SGHVS and FNYEAQ. CDR3 size: 15 residues. V gave up 5 bases and J gave up 7 bases; unmatched junction bases: 10. CDR3 sequence reads: CASSPGLGVVNEQFF. CDR3 nucleotide sequence: TGTGCCAGCAGCCCGGGACTAGGGGTAGTAAATGAGCAGTTCTTC.

The gene calls are TRBV7-2 and TRBJ1-1; D is unclear. CDR3 length: 13 amino acids. The V end lost 2 bases, the J end lost 1 base, and 5 bases lay between the germline ends. Germline V lookup: CDR1 SGHTA, CDR2 FQGNSA. In DNA, the CDR3 is TGTGCCAGCAGCTTAAGCAAGAACACTGAAGCTTTCTTT. It translates to CASSLSKNTEAFF.

This clone was observed a single time. This chain joins TRBV6-6 and TRBJ2-7; TRBD1 is a possible D gene (6 bases). Trimming removed 6 bases from V and 0 bases from J, with 18 bases in between. Per the germline V gene, CDR1 is MNHNY and CDR2 is SVGAGI (reference sequence). The CDR3 is 16 amino acids. CDR3 nucleotide sequence: TGTGCCAGCAGACCCAGCGACAGGATCCGCTCCTACGAGCAGTACGTC. Translated, it gives CASRPSDRIRSYEQYV.

The chain carries TRBV9 and TRBJ2-5; 11 nucleotides match TRBD2. The J call is doubtful: the DNA matches TRBJ2-7 better. There are 16 residues in the CDR3. Germline values: CDR1 SGDLS, CDR2 YYNGEE. CDR3: CASSVAVLAGVYEQYF. The DNA for the CDR3 is TGTGCCAGCAGCGTAGCTGTACTAGCGGGAGTCTACGAGCAGTACTTC.

V usage is TRBV5-1 and J usage is TRBJ1-2, with 8 bases matching TRBD1. With 3 bases clipped from V and 8 bases from J, the junction kept 18 bases outside the gene matches. Germline V lookup: CDR1 SGHRS, CDR2 YFSETQ. The CDR3 covers 17 residues. CDR3 sequence (DNA): TGCGCCAGCAGCTCTCCGCGGCAGACAGGGGAGGTGTCAGGCTACACCTTC. This translates into CASSSPRQTGEVSGYTF.

The rearrangement joins TRBV7-2 to TRBJ2-1; 11 nucleotides agree with TRBD1. This CDR3 spans 14 amino acids. Trimming cost V 6 bases and J 8 bases; bases outside gene matches: 6. Germline V gene lookup returns CDR1 SGHTA and CDR2 FQGNSA. The CDR3 sequence is CASRRDRGFDEQFF. The CDR3 bases are TGTGCCAGCAGGCGGGACAGGGGGTTCGATGAGCAGTTCTTC.

The chain links TRBV5-6 to TRBJ2-7; TRBD2 is a possible D gene (6 bases). The V gene lost 0 bases and the J gene lost 5 bases, with 9 bases spanning the gap. This CDR3 spans 13 amino acids. CDR1 is SGHDT and CDR2 is YYEEEE in the germline V gene. DNA of the CDR3: TGTGCCAGCAGCTTGGGCTGGGGGGACGAGCAGTACGTC. It specifies CASSLGWGDEQYV.

This clone was counted only a few times. The rearrangement links TRBV5-1 to TRBJ1-1; a weak D match, TRBD1 (6 bases). V shed 0 bases and J shed 5 bases, with 14 bases lying between them. This CDR3 is built from 15 residues. Looked up from germline, CDR1 is SGHRS and CDR2 is YFSETQ. The CDR3 DNA sequence: TGCGCCAGCAGCTTGGGGCACAGGGATATGACTGAAGCTTTCTTT. It encodes CASSLGHRDMTEAFF.

The J gene is TRBJ2-1, the V gene TRBV4-1; D is possibly TRBD1 (6 bases). Germline V gene data show CDR1 as MGHRA and CDR2 as YSYEKL. This CDR3 has 17 amino acids. Trimming left V 0 bases short and J 0 bases short, with 12 bases between. CDR3 sequence reads: CASSQDGGLSSYNEQFF. The CDR3 DNA follows: TGCGCCAGCAGCCAAGATGGGGGCCTCAGCTCCTACAATGAGCAGTTCTTC.

The chain combines TRBV28 with TRBJ1-2; 7 bases are a match to TRBD1. The germline V gene has CDR1 MDHEN and CDR2 SYDVKM. This CDR3 region has 14 residues. After removal of 8 bases from V and 4 bases from J, the junction contained 10 bases not matched to a gene. CDR3 amino acids: CASRMTGSFYGYTF. The DNA for the CDR3 is TGTGCCAGCCGAATGACAGGGAGCTTCTATGGCTACACCTTC.

The chain couples TRBV18 to TRBJ2-7; 9 nucleotides align to TRBD1. CDR1 is KGHSH and CDR2 is LQKENI in the germline V gene. The CDR3 totals 14 residues. V was clipped by 4 bases and J by 4 bases; unmatched bases: 5. DNA for the CDR3: TGTGCCAGCTCACTAAGACAGGGGGTTTACGAGCAGTACTTC. Translating it yields CASSLRQGVYEQYF.